Listed here are 17 T cell receptor beta chains from one sample, sequenced in a study of blood T cell repertoires in COVID-19. Only in-frame clones appear in the TCRdb table, and some are missing; sequencing was by immunoSEQ multiplex PCR. The repertoire has fewer than 250,000 clones, about four fifths of them found once; the top ten carry roughly 2.5%. Sequenced input: peripheral blood. These receptor sequences come from a woman aged 35 to 49 with active or convalescent COVID-19.

This clone was counted only a few times. The rearrangement joins TRBV4-1 to TRBJ1-1; a possible D gene is TRBD1 (5 bases). The CDR3 has 15 amino acids. Per the germline V gene, CDR1 is MGHRA and CDR2 is YSYEKL. V was clipped by 0 bases and J by 0 bases, with 8 bases between them. The CDR3 spells CASSQDPGLNTEAFF. The CDR3 nucleotides read TGCGCCAGCAGCCAAGACCCAGGGCTGAACACTGAAGCTTTCTTT.

In regard to this clone: At the DNA level, this CDR3 is encoded by other sequences in the same sample as well. The V call is TRBV28, the J call TRBJ1-2; 8 bases align to TRBD1. This CDR3 has 13 residues. The V gene's germline CDR1 is MDHEN and CDR2 SYDVKM. After removal of 6 bases from V and 2 bases from J, the junction contained 2 bases not matched to a gene. DNA for the CDR3: TGTGCCAGCAGCTCAGGGGGCAACTATGGCTACACCTTC. Its protein is CASSSGGNYGYTF.

As to this clone: Other DNA variants within this sample encode the same CDR3. The chain is built from TRBV19 and TRBJ1-2, with 7 bases fitting TRBD1. The germline CDR1 and CDR2 sequences are LNHDA and SQIVND (reference sequence). V lost 8 bases and J lost 6; bases outside the gene matches: 6. CDR3 length equals 12 residues. The CDR3, as DNA: TGTGCCAGTTCTAGACAGGGAGATGGCTACACCTTC. This sequence encodes CASSRQGDGYTF.

This chain joins TRBV11-2 and TRBJ1-2; 9 bases match TRBD1. The CDR3 is made up of 15 amino acids. J was trimmed by 5 bases and V by 4 bases; bases with no gene match: 8. Germline V gene lookup returns CDR1 SGHAT and CDR2 FQNNGV. The DNA of the CDR3 is TGTGCCAGCAGCTCCGCCCGGACAGGGGAATATGGCTACACCTTC. Its translation is CASSSARTGEYGYTF. Combining the CDR3 with reference TRBV11-2 and TRBJ1-2 gives the whole variable domain EAGVAQSPRYKIIEKRQSVAFWCNPISGHATLYWYQQILGQGPKLLIQFQNNGVVDDSQLPKDRFSAERLKGVDSTLKIQPAKLEDSAVYLCASSSARTGEYGYTFGSGTRLTVV.

CDR3 DNA sequence: TGTGCCAGTAGTATCGGCCAGCGGGAGGGTCGAGAGACCCAGTACTTC. This codes for CASSIGQREGRETQYF. The rearrangement links TRBV19 to TRBJ2-5; 10 bases are shared with TRBD2. CDR1 LNHDA and CDR2 SQIVND come from the germline V gene (reference sequence). The CDR3 contains 16 residues. V lost 3 bases and J lost 4; bases outside the gene matches: 8. Together with reference TRBV19 and TRBJ2-5, the CDR3 gives the full variable domain: DGGITQSPKYLFRKEGQNVTLSCEQNLNHDAMYWYRQDPGQGLRLIYYSQIVNDFQKGDIAEGYSVSREKKESFPLTVTSAQKNPTAFYLCASSIGQREGRETQYFGPGTRLLVL.

This chain joins TRBV24-1 and TRBJ2-3, with a weak D call TRBD2 (5 bases). CDR1 and CDR2 (germline): KGHDR, SFDVKD. Trimming shortened V by 8 bases and J by 0 bases, and 11 bases separated the two germline ends. This CDR3 is 14 amino acids long. This CDR3 is CATKGRTSTDTQYF. CDR3 DNA: TGTGCCACCAAAGGGAGAACTAGCACAGATACGCAGTATTTT.

The chain couples TRBV7-2 to TRBJ2-7; D might be TRBD2 (6 bases). The CDR3 length is 14 residues. Germline CDR1 SGHTA, CDR2 FQGNSA. The V gene lost 1 base and the J gene lost 5 bases, with 12 bases spanning the gap. The chain's CDR3 is CASSLDRGGNEQYF. CDR3 DNA: TGTGCCAGCAGCTTAGATAGGGGAGGAAACGAGCAGTACTTC.

The gene calls are TRBV18 and TRBJ2-5; 7 positions agree with TRBD1. Trimming removed 3 bases from V and 2 bases from J; junction bases left unmatched: 3. Per germline, CDR1 KGHSH and CDR2 LQKENI. The CDR3 runs 14 residues. The chain's CDR3 is CASSPPGQQETQYF. CDR3 sequence (DNA): TGTGCCAGCTCACCCCCGGGACAGCAAGAGACCCAGTACTTC.

This clone appeared a single time. V usage is TRBV19 and J usage is TRBJ1-6, with 8 bases that match TRBD1. J lost 8 bases, V lost 7 bases, and 4 bases had no gene match. The CDR3 loop spans 13 amino acids. Germline loops: CDR1 LNHDA, CDR2 SQIVND (reference sequence). CDR3 sequence: CASTQGAYSPLHF. The CDR3 DNA follows: TGTGCCAGTACCCAGGGGGCATATTCACCCCTCCACTTT.

The chain uses TRBV6-5 and TRBJ2-7; no clear D. The CDR3 extends over 12 amino acids. Trimming left V 7 bases short and J 3 bases short, with 10 bases between. Germline V gene sequence: CDR1 MNHEY, CDR2 SVGAGI. In DNA form, the CDR3 reads TGTGCCAGCACTAAAGAGTTCTACGAGCAGTACTTC. This codes for CASTKEFYEQYF.

V usage is TRBV6-4 and J usage is TRBJ2-3; TRBD2 matches at 8 bases. The CDR3 length is 15 residues. Per the germline V gene, CDR1 is MRHNA and CDR2 is SNTAGT. Trimming took 5 bases from V and 2 from J; bases not matched to a gene: 6. The CDR3, as DNA: TGTGCCAGCAGTACGAGCGGGGGCCCCACAGATACGCAGTATTTT. It codes for CASSTSGGPTDTQYF.

This sequence joins TRBV9 and TRBJ2-1; the match to TRBD1 covers 12 bases. V lost 1 base to trimming and J lost 10 bases; unmatched junction nucleotides: 9. Germline CDR1 is SGDLS and CDR2 is YYNGEE. The CDR3 extends over 16 amino acids. This chain's CDR3 is CASSVSGTGGVGEQFF. The CDR3 bases are TGTGCCAGCAGCGTATCCGGGACAGGGGGCGTGGGAGAGCAGTTCTTC.

The rearrangement uses TRBV7-3 and TRBJ2-1, with D possibly TRBD2 on 5 matching bases. Trimming took off 2 bases at V and 9 bases at J, with 11 bases between the two ends. CDR1 is SGHTA and CDR2 is FQGTGA in the germline V gene. This CDR3 comprises 13 residues. CDR3: CASSLSAEGEQFF. CDR3 DNA: TGTGCCAGCAGCTTATCTGCAGAGGGTGAGCAGTTCTTC.

The CDR3 nucleotides are TGTGCCAGCAGCTTAGCAGCAGGGAATGAGCAGTTCTTC. Protein product: CASSLAAGNEQFF. The V and J genes are TRBV7-6 and TRBJ2-1; the D gene is possibly TRBD1 (5 bases). CDR1 is SGHVS and CDR2 is FNYEAQ in the germline V gene. This CDR3 comprises 13 residues. V gave up 0 bases and J gave up 7 bases, with 7 bases separating them.

The chain joins TRBV27 to TRBJ2-7, with a possible D match to TRBD2 (5 bases). Between the trimmed V and J ends, which lost 3 bases and 2 bases, there was a span of 8 bases. The germline V gene encodes CDR1 MNHEY and CDR2 SMNVEV (reference sequence). The CDR3 length is 13 residues. This CDR3 is CASSFQEAYEQYF. CDR3 nucleotide sequence: TGTGCCAGCAGTTTTCAGGAGGCCTACGAGCAGTACTTC.

V usage is TRBV5-4 and J usage is TRBJ2-7; D unresolved. CDR3 length: 12 amino acids. V shed 2 bases and J shed 5 bases, with 8 bases lying between them. Per the germline V gene, CDR1 is SGHNT and CDR2 is YYREEE (reference sequence). The CDR3 spells CASSLSANEQYF. The CDR3 DNA reads TGTGCCAGCAGCTTATCAGCGAACGAGCAGTACTTC. Filled out from reference TRBV5-4 and TRBJ2-7, the complete variable domain reads ETGVTQSPTHLIKTRGQQVTLRCSSQSGHNTVSWYQQALGQGPQFIFQYYREEENGRGNFPPRFSGLQFPNYSSELNVNALELDDSALYLCASSLSANEQYFGPGTRLTVT.

CDR3 in amino acids: CASSFPGGAGTEAFF. CDR3 bases: TGTGCCAGCAGCTTCCCAGGGGGCGCCGGCACTGAAGCTTTCTTT. The chain is built from TRBV5-6 and TRBJ1-1; 8 bases are shared with TRBD1. Per the germline V gene, CDR1 is SGHDT and CDR2 is YYEEEE. The CDR3 length is 15 residues. Trimming removed 2 bases from V and 4 bases from J; junction bases left unmatched: 7.